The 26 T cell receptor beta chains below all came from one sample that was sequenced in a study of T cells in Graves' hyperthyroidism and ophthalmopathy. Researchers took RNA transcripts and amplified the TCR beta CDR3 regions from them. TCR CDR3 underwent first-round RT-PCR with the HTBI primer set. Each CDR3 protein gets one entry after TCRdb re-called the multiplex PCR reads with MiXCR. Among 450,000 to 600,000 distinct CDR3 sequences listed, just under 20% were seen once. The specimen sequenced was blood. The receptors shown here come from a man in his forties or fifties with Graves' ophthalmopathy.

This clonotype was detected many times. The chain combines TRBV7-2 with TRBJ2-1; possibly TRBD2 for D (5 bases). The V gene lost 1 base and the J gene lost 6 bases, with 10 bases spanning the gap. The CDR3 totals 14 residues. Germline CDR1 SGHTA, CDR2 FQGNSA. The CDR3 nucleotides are TGTGCCAGCAGCTTAGAAGGTACTAGCAATGAGCAGTTCTTC. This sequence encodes CASSLEGTSNEQFF.

The CDR3 bases are TGTGCCACGCGGAGCGGAAACTACAATGAGCAGTTCTTC. This codes for CATRSGNYNEQFF. The J gene is TRBJ2-1, the V gene TRBV2; maybe TRBD2 (5 bases). The CDR3 has 13 amino acids. V was shortened by 10 bases and J by 3 bases, with 13 bases between the two germline ends. Germline CDR1 SNHLY, CDR2 FYNNEI.

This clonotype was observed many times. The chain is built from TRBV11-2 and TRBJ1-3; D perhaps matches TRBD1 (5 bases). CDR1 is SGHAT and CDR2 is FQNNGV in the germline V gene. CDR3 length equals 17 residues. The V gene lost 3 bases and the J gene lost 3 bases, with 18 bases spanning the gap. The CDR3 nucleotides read TGTGCCAGCAGCTTGAGGCAGGGACGGGTACGTGGAAACACCATATATTTT. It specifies CASSLRQGRVRGNTIYF.

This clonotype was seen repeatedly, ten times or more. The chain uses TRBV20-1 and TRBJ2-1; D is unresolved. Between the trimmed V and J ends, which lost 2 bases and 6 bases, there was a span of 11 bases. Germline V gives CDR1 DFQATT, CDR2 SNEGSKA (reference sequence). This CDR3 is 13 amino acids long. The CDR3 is CSARYNYGNEQFF. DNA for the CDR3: TGCAGTGCTAGATACAACTATGGCAATGAGCAGTTCTTC.

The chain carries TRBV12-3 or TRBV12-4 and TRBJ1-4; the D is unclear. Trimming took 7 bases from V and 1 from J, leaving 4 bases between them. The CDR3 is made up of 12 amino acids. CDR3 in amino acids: CASTKTNEKLFF. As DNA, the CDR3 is TGTGCCAGCACCAAAACTAATGAAAAACTGTTTTTT.

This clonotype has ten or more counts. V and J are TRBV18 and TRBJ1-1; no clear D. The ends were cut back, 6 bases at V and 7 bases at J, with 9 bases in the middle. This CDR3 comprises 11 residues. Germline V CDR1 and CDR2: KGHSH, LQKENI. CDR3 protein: CASSSGFEAFF. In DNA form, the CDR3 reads TGTGCCAGCTCCTCGGGGTTTGAAGCTTTCTTT.

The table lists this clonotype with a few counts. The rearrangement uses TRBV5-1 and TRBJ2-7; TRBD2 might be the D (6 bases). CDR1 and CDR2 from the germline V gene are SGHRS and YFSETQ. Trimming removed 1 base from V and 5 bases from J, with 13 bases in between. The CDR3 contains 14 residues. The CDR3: CASSLRDFSDEQYF. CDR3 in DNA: TGCGCCAGCAGCTTGCGGGACTTTTCCGACGAGCAGTACTTC.

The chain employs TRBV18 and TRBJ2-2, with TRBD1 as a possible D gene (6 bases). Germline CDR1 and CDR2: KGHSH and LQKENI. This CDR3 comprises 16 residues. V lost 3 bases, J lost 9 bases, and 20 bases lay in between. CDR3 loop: CASSPIATQGYRELFF. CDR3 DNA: TGTGCCAGCTCACCGATCGCGACTCAGGGGTACCGGGAGCTGTTTTTT.

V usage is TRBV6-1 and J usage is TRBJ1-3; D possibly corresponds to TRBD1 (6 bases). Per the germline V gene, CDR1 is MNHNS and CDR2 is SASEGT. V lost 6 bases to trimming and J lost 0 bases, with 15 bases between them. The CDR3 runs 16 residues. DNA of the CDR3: TGTGCCAGCAGGGACAGCACGACCTTCTCTGGAAACACCATATATTTT. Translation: CASRDSTTFSGNTIYF.

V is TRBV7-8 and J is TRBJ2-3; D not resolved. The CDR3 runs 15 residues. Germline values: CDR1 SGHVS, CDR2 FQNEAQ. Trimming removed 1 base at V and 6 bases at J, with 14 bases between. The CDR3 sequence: CASSLVGYSVDTQYF. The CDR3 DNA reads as TGTGCCAGCAGCTTAGTGGGTTACTCAGTGGATACGCAGTATTTT.

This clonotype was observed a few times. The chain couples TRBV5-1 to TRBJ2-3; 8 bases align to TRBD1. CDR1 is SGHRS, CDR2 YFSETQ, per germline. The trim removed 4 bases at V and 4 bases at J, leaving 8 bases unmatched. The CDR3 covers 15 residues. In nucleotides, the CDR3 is TGCGCCAGCAGCCCCCGAGGACAGGGACCAGATACGCAGTATTTT. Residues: CASSPRGQGPDTQYF.

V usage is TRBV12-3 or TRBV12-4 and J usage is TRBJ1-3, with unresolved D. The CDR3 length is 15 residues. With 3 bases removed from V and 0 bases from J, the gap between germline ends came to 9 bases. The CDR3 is CASSFRGPSGNTIYF. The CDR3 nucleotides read TGTGCCAGCAGTTTTCGCGGGCCCTCTGGAAACACCATATATTTT.

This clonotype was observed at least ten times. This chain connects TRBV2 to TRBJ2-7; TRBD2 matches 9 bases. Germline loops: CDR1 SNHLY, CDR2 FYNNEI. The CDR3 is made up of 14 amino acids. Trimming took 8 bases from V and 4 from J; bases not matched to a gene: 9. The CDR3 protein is CASGGTSRLYEQYF. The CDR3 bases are TGTGCCAGCGGGGGGACTAGCAGATTATACGAGCAGTACTTC.

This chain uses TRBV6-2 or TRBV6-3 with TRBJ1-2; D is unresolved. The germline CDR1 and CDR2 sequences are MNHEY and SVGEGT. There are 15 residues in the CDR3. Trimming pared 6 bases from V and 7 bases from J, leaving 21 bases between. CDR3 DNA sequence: TGTGCCAGCAGCCACGGAGGGCGGCCAGGACGTGGCTACACCTTC. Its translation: CASSHGGRPGRGYTF.

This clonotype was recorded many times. The CDR3 bases are TGTGCCTGGAGCCGCGGGTCTTACACCGGGGAGCTGTTTTTT. This encodes CAWSRGSYTGELFF. The chain couples TRBV30 to TRBJ2-2, with a possible D match to TRBD2 (5 bases). The CDR3 contains 14 residues. Germline CDR1 reads GTSNPN; CDR2 reads SVGIG (reference sequence). Deletions cut 3 bases from V and 3 bases from J, with 11 bases between.

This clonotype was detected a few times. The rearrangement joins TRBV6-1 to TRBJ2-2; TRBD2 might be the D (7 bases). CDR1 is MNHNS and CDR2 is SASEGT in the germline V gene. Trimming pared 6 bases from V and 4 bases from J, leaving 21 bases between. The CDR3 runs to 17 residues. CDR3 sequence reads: CASSRIPGGAGTGELFF. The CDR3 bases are TGTGCCAGCAGCCGAATTCCGGGGGGCGCCGGCACCGGGGAGCTGTTTTTT.

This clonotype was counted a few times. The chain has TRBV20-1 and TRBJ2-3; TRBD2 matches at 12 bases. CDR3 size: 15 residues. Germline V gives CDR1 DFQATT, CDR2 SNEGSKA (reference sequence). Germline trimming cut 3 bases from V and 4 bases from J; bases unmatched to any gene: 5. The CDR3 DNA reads TGCAGTGCTAGGACTAGCGGGGGACCCCCAGATACGCAGTATTTT. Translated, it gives CSARTSGGPPDTQYF.

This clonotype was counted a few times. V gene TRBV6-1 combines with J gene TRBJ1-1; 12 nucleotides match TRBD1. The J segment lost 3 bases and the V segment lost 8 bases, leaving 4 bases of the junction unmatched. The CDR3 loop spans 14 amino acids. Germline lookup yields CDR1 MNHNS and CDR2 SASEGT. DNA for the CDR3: TGTGCCAGCCGGGACAGGGGGCAATACACTGAAGCTTTCTTT. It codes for CASRDRGQYTEAFF.

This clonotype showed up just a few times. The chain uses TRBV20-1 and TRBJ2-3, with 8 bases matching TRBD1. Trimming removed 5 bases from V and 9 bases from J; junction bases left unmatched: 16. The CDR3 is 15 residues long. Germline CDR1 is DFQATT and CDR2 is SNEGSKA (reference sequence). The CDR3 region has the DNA TGCAGTGCTGGACAGGGAGGAAGAATGGTGTACACGCAGTATTTT. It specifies CSAGQGGRMVYTQYF.

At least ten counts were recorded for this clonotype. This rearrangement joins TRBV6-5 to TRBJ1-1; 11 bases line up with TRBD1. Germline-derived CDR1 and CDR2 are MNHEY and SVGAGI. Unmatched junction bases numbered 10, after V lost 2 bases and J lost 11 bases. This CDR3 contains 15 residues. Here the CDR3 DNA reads TGTGCCAGCAGTTACGGTGCCGGGACAGGGGGTCGGGCTTTCTTT. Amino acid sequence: CASSYGAGTGGRAFF.

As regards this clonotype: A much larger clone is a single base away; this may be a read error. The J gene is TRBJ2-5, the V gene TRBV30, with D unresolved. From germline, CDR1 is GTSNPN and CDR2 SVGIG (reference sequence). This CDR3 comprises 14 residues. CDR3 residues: CAWARAVGQETKYF. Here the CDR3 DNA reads TGTGCCTGGGCTCGGGCGGTTGGCCAAGAGACCAAGTACTTC.

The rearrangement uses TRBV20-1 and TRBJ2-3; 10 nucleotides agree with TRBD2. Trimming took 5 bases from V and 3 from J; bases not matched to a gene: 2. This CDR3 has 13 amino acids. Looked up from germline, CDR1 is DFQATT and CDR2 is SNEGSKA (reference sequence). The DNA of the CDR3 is TGCAGTGCTCCGACTAGCGGGACAGATACGCAGTATTTT. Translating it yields CSAPTSGTDTQYF.

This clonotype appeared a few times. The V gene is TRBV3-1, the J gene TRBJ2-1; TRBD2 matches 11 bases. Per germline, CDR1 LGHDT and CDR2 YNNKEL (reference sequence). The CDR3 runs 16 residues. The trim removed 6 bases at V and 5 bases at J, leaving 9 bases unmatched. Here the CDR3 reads CASRQLGTSGNNEQFF. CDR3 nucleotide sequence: TGTGCCAGCAGACAACTTGGGACTAGCGGCAACAATGAGCAGTTCTTC.

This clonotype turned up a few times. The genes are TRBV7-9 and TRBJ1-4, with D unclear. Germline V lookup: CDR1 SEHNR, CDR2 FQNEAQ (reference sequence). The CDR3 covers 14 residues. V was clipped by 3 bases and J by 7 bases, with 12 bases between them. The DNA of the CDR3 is TGTGCCAGCAGCTTGGACTCAACGTTTGAAAAACTGTTTTTT. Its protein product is CASSLDSTFEKLFF.

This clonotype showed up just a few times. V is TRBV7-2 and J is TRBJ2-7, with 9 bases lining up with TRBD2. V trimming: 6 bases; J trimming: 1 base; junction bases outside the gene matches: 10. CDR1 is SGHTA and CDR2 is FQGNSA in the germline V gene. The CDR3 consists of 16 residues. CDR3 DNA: TGTGCCAGCAGGGGGGCGGGAGGGTCCTCTTCCTACGAGCAGTACTTC. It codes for CASRGAGGSSSYEQYF.

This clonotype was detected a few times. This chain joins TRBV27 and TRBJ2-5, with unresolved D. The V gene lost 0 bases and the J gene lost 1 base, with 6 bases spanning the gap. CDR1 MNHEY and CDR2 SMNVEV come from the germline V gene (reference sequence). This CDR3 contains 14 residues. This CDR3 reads CASSLSRPQETQYF. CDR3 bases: TGTGCCAGCAGTTTATCGAGGCCCCAAGAGACCCAGTACTTC.